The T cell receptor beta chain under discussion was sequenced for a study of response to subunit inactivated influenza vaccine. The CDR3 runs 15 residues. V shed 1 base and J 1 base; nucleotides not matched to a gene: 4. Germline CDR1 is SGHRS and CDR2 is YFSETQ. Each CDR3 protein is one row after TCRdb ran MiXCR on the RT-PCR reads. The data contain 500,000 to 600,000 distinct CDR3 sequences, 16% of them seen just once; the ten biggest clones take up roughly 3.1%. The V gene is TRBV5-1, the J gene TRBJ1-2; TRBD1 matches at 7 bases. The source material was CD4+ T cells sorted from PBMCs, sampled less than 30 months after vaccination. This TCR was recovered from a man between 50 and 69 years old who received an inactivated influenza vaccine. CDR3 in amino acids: CASSLSGDSNYGYTF. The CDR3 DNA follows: TGCGCCAGCAGCTTGTCTGGGGACAGTAACTATGGCTACACCTTC. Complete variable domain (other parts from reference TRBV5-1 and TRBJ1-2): KAGVTQTPRYLIKTRGQQVTLSCSPISGHRSVSWYQQTPGQGLQFLFEYFSETQRNKGNFPGRFSGRQFSNSRSEMNVSTLELGDSALYLCASSLSGDSNYGYTFGSGTRLTVV.